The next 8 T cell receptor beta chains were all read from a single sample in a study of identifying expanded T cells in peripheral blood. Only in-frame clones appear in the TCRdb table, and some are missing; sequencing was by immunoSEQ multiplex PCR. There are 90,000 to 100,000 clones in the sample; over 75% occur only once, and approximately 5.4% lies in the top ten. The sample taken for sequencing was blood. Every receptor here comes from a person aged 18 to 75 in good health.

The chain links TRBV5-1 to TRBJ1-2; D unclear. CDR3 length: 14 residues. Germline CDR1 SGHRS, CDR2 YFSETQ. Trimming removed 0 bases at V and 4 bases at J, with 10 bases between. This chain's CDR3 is CASSLAGFSYGYTF. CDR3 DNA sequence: TGCGCCAGCAGCTTGGCGGGGTTTAGCTATGGCTACACCTTC.

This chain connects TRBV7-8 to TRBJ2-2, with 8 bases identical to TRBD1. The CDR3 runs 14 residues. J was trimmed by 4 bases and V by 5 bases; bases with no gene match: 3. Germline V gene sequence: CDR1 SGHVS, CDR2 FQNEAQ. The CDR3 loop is CASSPGGSTGELFF. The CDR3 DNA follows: TGTGCCAGCAGCCCAGGGGGCAGCACCGGGGAGCTGTTTTTT.

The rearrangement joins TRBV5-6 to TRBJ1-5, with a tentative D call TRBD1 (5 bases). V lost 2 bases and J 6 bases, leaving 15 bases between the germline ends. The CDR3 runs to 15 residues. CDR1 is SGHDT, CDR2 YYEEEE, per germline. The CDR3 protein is CASSFAGTAGQPQHF. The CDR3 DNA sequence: TGTGCCAGCAGCTTCGCCGGGACCGCCGGTCAGCCCCAGCATTTT.

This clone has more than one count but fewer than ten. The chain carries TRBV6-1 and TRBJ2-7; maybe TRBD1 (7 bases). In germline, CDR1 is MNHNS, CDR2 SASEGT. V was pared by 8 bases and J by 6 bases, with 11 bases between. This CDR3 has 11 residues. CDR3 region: CASWQGGEQYF. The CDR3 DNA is TGTGCCAGCTGGCAGGGGGGCGAGCAGTACTTC.

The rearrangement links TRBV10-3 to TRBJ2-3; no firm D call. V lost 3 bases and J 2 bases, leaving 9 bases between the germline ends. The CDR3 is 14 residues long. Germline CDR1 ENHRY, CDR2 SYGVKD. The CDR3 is CAISDSRFTDTQYF. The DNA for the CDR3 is TGTGCCATCAGTGACTCCCGGTTCACAGATACGCAGTATTTT.

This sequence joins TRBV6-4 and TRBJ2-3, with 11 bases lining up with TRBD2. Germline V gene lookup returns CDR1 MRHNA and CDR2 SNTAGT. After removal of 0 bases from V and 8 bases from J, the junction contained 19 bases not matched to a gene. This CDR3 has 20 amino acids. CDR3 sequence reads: CASSDSTSGTEEPLDGTQYF. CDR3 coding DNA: TGTGCCAGCAGTGACTCGACTAGCGGGACCGAAGAACCGCTAGATGGTACGCAGTATTTT.

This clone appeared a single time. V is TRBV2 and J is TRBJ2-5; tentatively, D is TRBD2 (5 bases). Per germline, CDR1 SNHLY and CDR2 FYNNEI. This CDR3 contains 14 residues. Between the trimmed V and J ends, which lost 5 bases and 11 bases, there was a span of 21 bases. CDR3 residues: CASSSDRAVGEQYF. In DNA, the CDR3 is TGTGCCAGCAGTTCGGACCGGGCGGTTGGGGAGCAGTACTTC.

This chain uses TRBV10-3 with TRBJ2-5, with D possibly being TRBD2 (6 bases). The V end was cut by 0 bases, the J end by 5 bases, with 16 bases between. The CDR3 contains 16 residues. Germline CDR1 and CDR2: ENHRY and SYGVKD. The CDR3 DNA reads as TGTGCCATCAGTGAGTCGGGACGGCTAGCGCGGGAGACCCAGTACTTC. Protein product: CAISESGRLARETQYF.